A selection of T cell receptor beta chains follows, all from one sample in a study of T-cell reconstitution after alpha-beta-depleted transplantation in children. Each CDR3 protein is one row after TCRdb ran MiXCR on the PCR reads. The sample has some 550,000 distinct CDR3 sequences, approximately 20% seen once; the top ten hold 3% to 3.5%. The sample was PBMCs from the stem cell graft donor, taken from the stem cell graft. The receptors here all came from a human donor who donated a stem cell graft to a child with acute lymphoblastic leukemia. The CDR3 runs from the conserved cysteine through the conserved F or W. D genes are given only for firm matches. Expanded clones get a size class; other rows say once, few or many, or leave the size out.

CASRPTVRTSTDTQYF	TGTGCCAGCAGACCCACCGTCCGGACCTCAACAGATACGCAGTATTTT	.	TRBV7-6	TRBJ2-3	few
CASSRDRGEAFF	TGTGCCAGCAGCCGGGACAGGGGTGAAGCTTTCTTT	TRBD1	TRBV12-3/TRBV12-4	TRBJ1-1	.
CASSLEAGQGNTIYF	TGCGCCAGCAGCTTGGAAGCAGGGCAAGGAAACACCATATATTTT	.	TRBV5-1	TRBJ1-3	.
CASSFRLANEQFF	TGTGCCAGCAGCTTCAGACTAGCCAATGAGCAGTTCTTC	TRBD2	TRBV11-2	TRBJ2-1	.
CASRPPGGRRNEQFF	TGTGCCAGCAGGCCCCCAGGGGGGCGGAGGAATGAGCAGTTCTTC	.	TRBV7-2	TRBJ2-1	few
CASSVVRLTGRGRDGYTF	TGTGCCAGCAGCGTAGTCCGCCTGACAGGGAGGGGCAGGGATGGCTACACCTTC	TRBD1	TRBV9	TRBJ1-2	.
CASSFASGRGNEQFF	TGTGCCAGCAGCTTCGCTAGCGGGCGCGGCAATGAGCAGTTCTTC	TRBD2	TRBV11-2	TRBJ2-1	.
CSASAAVFNYNEQFF	TGCAGTGCTAGTGCAGCCGTTTTCAACTACAATGAGCAGTTCTTC	.	TRBV20-1	TRBJ2-1	.
CASSHIGAARPLNEQFF	TGTGCCAGCAGCCACATTGGGGCCGCCCGCCCACTCAATGAGCAGTTCTTC	.	TRBV5-5	TRBJ2-1	few
CASSQGIYLAGVAWDTYNEQFF	TGTGCCAGCAGCCAAGGTATATACCTAGCGGGAGTGGCTTGGGATACCTACAATGAGCAGTTCTTC	TRBD2	TRBV14	TRBJ2-1	.
CASSLPIAGTSTDTQYF	TGTGCCAGCAGCTTACCGATAGCAGGGACTAGCACAGATACGCAGTATTTT	.	TRBV7-8	TRBJ2-3	.